This paragraph covers one T cell receptor beta chain sequence. The data stem from a study of blood T cell repertoires in COVID-19. At the level of the study: Whether acute or convalescent, the COVID-19 samples came from the United States, Italy and Spain. T cells, B-cell-depleted T cells, or PBMCs provided the cDNA or gDNA that served as material.

As originally analysed: Reference gene primers were amplified, and this amplification served to estimate nucleated cell counts. The table came from immunoSEQ multiplex PCR; TCRdb's copy has only in-frame clones and leaves some out. That table furnishes V, J and clone size, whereas the DNA furnished D and trimming. The sample contains 55,000 to 90,000 clones, about 90% of which appear only once. The CDR3 contains 16 residues. Unmatched junction bases numbered 15, after V lost 6 bases and J lost 3 bases. Germline CDR1 reads SQVTM; CDR2 reads ANQGSEA. The V gene is TRBV29-1, the J gene TRBJ1-1; 8 positions match TRBD1. The receptor comes from a human donor with active COVID-19. The donor label of this sample is uncertain. Sequences were obtained from peripheral blood. The CDR3 bases are TGCAGCGTGTGGGGGACAGGTCGGTGGGCGTACACTGAAGCTTTCTTT. Encoded protein: CSVWGTGRWAYTEAFF.